These 12 T cell receptor beta chains were sequenced from one sample in a study of CD8 T cells in Susac syndrome. Random hexamers were used to reverse transcribe the RNA input (about 0.5 to 1 ug). Using its own MiXCR run on the immunoSEQ multiplex PCR reads, TCRdb lists one record per CDR3 protein. The sample consists of 100,000 to 150,000 distinct CDR3 sequences, nearly 96% of them appearing once. The source material was CD4+ T cells from PBMCs. The source is a human donor with Susac syndrome.

The chain is built from TRBV30 and TRBJ1-1; the D gene is possibly TRBD1 (6 bases). CDR1 and CDR2 from the germline V gene are GTSNPN and SVGIG (reference sequence). V lost 5 bases and J 4 bases, leaving 17 bases between the germline ends. The CDR3 has 14 residues. CDR3: CAWGRLQGTTEAFF. CDR3 in DNA: TGTGCCTGGGGCCGCCTACAGGGTACCACTGAAGCTTTCTTT.

J is TRBJ2-1 and V is TRBV7-2, with D possibly being TRBD2 (6 bases). The CDR3 runs 16 residues. V was clipped by 5 bases and J by 4 bases, with 18 bases between them. CDR1 and CDR2 (germline): SGHTA, FQGNSA. The CDR3 protein is CASSLIGGGLYNEQFF. CDR3 coding DNA: TGTGCCAGCAGCCTGATCGGTGGGGGACTTTACAATGAGCAGTTCTTC.

The V and J genes are TRBV20-1 and TRBJ2-1, with a possible D match to TRBD2 (6 bases). Trimming stripped 2 bases from V and 3 bases from J, with 14 bases between. Germline CDR1 DFQATT, CDR2 SNEGSKA (reference sequence). This CDR3 comprises 15 residues. The CDR3 region is CSARSLARDYNEQFF. The CDR3 bases are TGCAGTGCTAGATCACTAGCCCGGGACTACAATGAGCAGTTCTTC.

The sample holds one count of this clonotype. This rearrangement joins TRBV11-2 to TRBJ2-1, with 11 bases identical to TRBD2. J was trimmed by 11 bases and V by 5 bases; bases with no gene match: 14. This CDR3 is 16 amino acids long. Germline assignment: CDR1 SGHAT and CDR2 FQNNGV. The CDR3 nucleotides are TGTGCCAGCAGCACCACCCTTCTAGCGGGAGGAATACAGCAGTTCTTC. Its protein product is CASSTTLLAGGIQQFF. Drawing the rest from reference TRBV11-2 and TRBJ2-1, the complete variable domain is EAGVAQSPRYKIIEKRQSVAFWCNPISGHATLYWYQQILGQGPKLLIQFQNNGVVDDSQLPKDRFSAERLKGVDSTLKIQPAKLEDSAVYLCASSTTLLAGGIQQFFGPGTRLTVL.

J is TRBJ2-1 and V is TRBV7-9, with D uncertain. The CDR3 sequence is 14 residues long. The germline gives CDR1 SEHNR, CDR2 FQNEAQ (reference sequence). The ends were cut back, 3 bases at V and 1 base at J, with 7 bases in the middle. The CDR3 spells CASSFSKSYNEQFF. CDR3 in DNA: TGTGCCAGCAGCTTCTCCAAGTCCTACAATGAGCAGTTCTTC.

This chain links TRBV24-1 with TRBJ2-1, with 14 positions matching TRBD2. The V and J ends lost 6 bases and 8 bases, in that order; junction bases with no gene match: 5. The CDR3 is made up of 15 amino acids. The germline CDR1 and CDR2 sequences are KGHDR and SFDVKD. The CDR3 region has the DNA TGTGCCACCAGTCGACTAGCGGGAGGGCCGGATGAGCAGTTCTTC. Protein: CATSRLAGGPDEQFF.

This chain joins TRBV4-2 and TRBJ1-1, with D possibly matching TRBD1 (5 bases). Germline-derived CDR1 and CDR2 are LGHNA and YNFKEQ. V lost 0 bases and J lost 4, with 9 bases in between. The CDR3 spans 14 residues. CDR3 in amino acids: CASSQDTGGTEAFF. Written as DNA, the CDR3 is TGTGCCAGCAGCCAAGATACGGGGGGCACTGAAGCTTTCTTT.

Only one count was recorded for this clonotype. The V gene is TRBV20-1, the J gene TRBJ2-5; D is unresolved. Per the germline V gene, CDR1 is DFQATT and CDR2 is SNEGSKA (reference sequence). The V and J ends lost 3 bases and 2 bases respectively, with 13 bases between them. This CDR3 is 14 amino acids long. CDR3 in amino acids: CSASGVVEQETQYF. CDR3 nucleotides: TGCAGTGCTAGCGGTGTGGTCGAACAAGAGACCCAGTACTTC.

The V call is TRBV7-2, the J call TRBJ2-3; no reliable D call. Trimming removed 5 bases from V and 5 bases from J, with 11 bases in between. This CDR3 spans 13 amino acids. Germline loops: CDR1 SGHTA, CDR2 FQGNSA. The CDR3: CASSPRPQDTQYF. In DNA form, the CDR3 reads TGTGCCAGCAGCCCAAGACCTCAAGATACGCAGTATTTT. The full variable domain, rest sourced from reference TRBV7-2 and TRBJ2-3, is GAGVSQSPSNKVTEKGKDVELRCDPISGHTALYWYRQSLGQGLEFLIYFQGNSAPDKSGLPSDRFSAERTGGSVSTLTIQRTQQEDSAVYLCASSPRPQDTQYFGPGTRLTVL.

The rearrangement joins TRBV19 to TRBJ1-2; D is uncertain. Trimming stripped 2 bases from V and 4 bases from J, with 8 bases between. The CDR3 sequence is 13 residues long. Germline V gene sequence: CDR1 LNHDA, CDR2 SQIVND (reference sequence). CDR3 sequence reads: CASSILGSYGYTF. In nucleotides, the CDR3 is TGTGCCAGTAGTATATTAGGGTCCTATGGCTACACCTTC. Filled out from reference TRBV19 and TRBJ1-2, the complete variable domain reads DGGITQSPKYLFRKEGQNVTLSCEQNLNHDAMYWYRQDPGQGLRLIYYSQIVNDFQKGDIAEGYSVSREKKESFPLTVTSAQKNPTAFYLCASSILGSYGYTFGSGTRLTVV.

The V and J genes are TRBV29-1 and TRBJ2-1, with D perhaps TRBD2 (6 bases). The germline gives CDR1 SQVTM, CDR2 ANQGSEA. V was cut by 5 bases and J by 4 bases, with 12 bases left in between. The CDR3 covers 13 residues. The CDR3 loop is CSVRRERYNEQFF. CDR3 in DNA: TGCAGCGTTCGGCGGGAAAGGTACAATGAGCAGTTCTTC.

V gene TRBV27 combines with J gene TRBJ2-3, with TRBD1 identical over 9 bases. This CDR3 spans 16 amino acids. V was clipped by 6 bases and J by 3 bases; unmatched bases: 10. Germline V CDR1 and CDR2: MNHEY, SMNVEV (reference sequence). The CDR3, as DNA: TGTGCCAGCAGCCTACAAACAGGGGGCTTGACAGATACGCAGTATTTT. The encoded protein is CASSLQTGGLTDTQYF.